A selection of T cell receptor beta chains follows, all from one sample in a study of blood T cell repertoires in COVID-19. Sequencing was performed with immunoSEQ multiplex PCR; in TCRdb, only in-frame clones are kept and a portion is missing. The sample shows some 300,000 clones, 90% of them seen only once. What was sequenced was PBMCs or T cells enriched from blood (not recorded which). The receptors come from a woman younger than 45 who had been exposed to COVID-19. Each CDR3 is given with its conserved first and last residue. D genes are given only for firm matches. Size values are once, few and many counts, or a class for expanded clones, and some rows have none.

j_call v_call clone_size d_call cdr3_aa cdr3_nt
TRBJ2-4 TRBV3-1/TRBV3-2 NA TRBD2 CASSQGPGLAGGLAKNIQYF TGTGCCAGCAGCCAAGGCCCGGGACTAGCGGGGGGCCTAGCCAAAAACATTCAGTACTTC
TRBJ1-3 TRBV19 NA NA CASLDNRSGNTIYF TGTGCCAGTCTGGACAACCGCTCTGGAAACACCATATATTTT
TRBJ2-7 TRBV2 NA TRBD2 CASSEWTSGYYEQYF TGTGCCAGCAGTGAATGGACTAGCGGATACTACGAGCAGTACTTC
TRBJ2-2 TRBV30 NA TRBD2 CAWTSGGSPGELFF TGTGCCTGGACTAGCGGGGGATCTCCCGGGGAGCTGTTTTTT
TRBJ1-4 TRBV7-9 NA TRBD1 CASSRFTGQGHEKLFF TGTGCCAGCAGCCGATTCACGGGACAGGGGCATGAAAAACTGTTTTTT
TRBJ1-2 TRBV5-1 NA NA CASSLALGQLYGYTF TGCGCCAGCAGCTTGGCCTTAGGACAGCTCTATGGCTACACCTTC
TRBJ1-1 TRBV5-8 few NA CASSWGRMNTEAFF TGTGCCAGCAGCTGGGGGAGGATGAACACTGAAGCTTTCTTT
TRBJ2-7 TRBV4-1 NA TRBD1 CASSPTTGSSYEQYF TGCGCCAGCAGCCCCACGACAGGGAGCTCCTACGAGCAGTACTTC
TRBJ1-2 TRBV5-4 NA TRBD1 CASYLRDSIYGYTF TGTGCCAGCTACCTCCGGGACAGCATCTATGGCTACACCTTC
TRBJ2-7 TRBV27 NA TRBD2 CASSSLRGGRYEQYF TGTGCCAGCAGTTCCCTCCGGGGGGGGAGATACGAGCAGTACTTC
TRBJ1-3 TRBV7-2 NA NA CASRPDGGNTIYF TGTGCCAGCAGACCAGACGGGGGAAACACCATATATTTT
TRBJ1-1 TRBV7-2 NA NA CASSFARGGGTEAFF TGTGCCAGCAGCTTCGCCAGGGGAGGGGGAACTGAAGCTTTCTTT
TRBJ1-1 TRBV5-6 NA TRBD1 CASSLGGTGGSTEAFF TGTGCCAGCAGCTTGGGTGGGACAGGGGGCTCCACTGAAGCTTTCTTT
TRBJ1-5 TRBV19 once NA CASGRVSNQPQHF TGTGCCAGTGGCAGGGTTAGCAATCAGCCCCAGCATTTT
TRBJ2-3 TRBV7-6 NA NA CASSLGAPYTDTQYF TGTGCCAGCAGCTTGGGGGCCCCCTACACAGATACGCAGTATTTT
TRBJ1-2 TRBV29-1 NA TRBD1 CSVEGAGGQNYGYTF TGCAGCGTTGAAGGGGCAGGGGGACAAAACTATGGCTACACCTTC
TRBJ1-2 TRBV5-5 NA TRBD1 CASSLGTGSGYTF TGTGCCAGCAGCTTAGGGACAGGAAGTGGCTACACCTTC